This record concerns one TCR beta chain sequence. Enrolled through a virtual design, the participants were between roughly 18 and 100 years of age and came from about two dozen US areas. Assignment of participants to cohorts was predicated upon participant-reported clinical history. This sample is part of a study of blood T cell repertoires in COVID-19. Across the study: Both acute and convalescent COVID-19 samples were obtained from the United States, Italy and Spain.

The authors' processing: Nucleated cell number was recorded as an estimate derived from reference gene primer amplification. Sequencing used immunoSEQ multiplex PCR; TCRdb keeps in-frame clones, though not all of them. V, J and clone size are taken as reported in that table, and D and trimming were inferred from the DNA itself. Found here are 140,000 or so clones, 84% of them singletons; the top ten hold nearly 3.5%. Germline V gives CDR1 SGHTA, CDR2 FQGTGA. There are 15 residues in the CDR3. V gave up 4 bases and J gave up 6 bases; unmatched junction bases: 6. V is TRBV7-3 and J is TRBJ2-1; 10 nucleotides agree with TRBD1. The sample was PBMCs or T cells enriched from blood (not recorded which). The TCR comes from a woman between 50 and 59 years old with acute COVID-19. In DNA, the CDR3 is TGTGCCAGCAGCTCGGGACAGGGGTTTTCCAATGAGCAGTTCTTC. As protein: CASSSGQGFSNEQFF.